This T cell receptor beta chain was captured in a study of blood T cell repertoires in COVID-19 (dated by TCRdb to 2018 to 2021). About the investigation overall: Samples covering the acute and convalescent phases of COVID-19 were provided by collaborators in the United States, Italy and Spain. The prospective study material was composed of cDNA or gDNA derived from T cells, B-cell-depleted T cells, or PBMCs. Subjects who had been exposed to COVID-19, were actively infected with it, or had recovered from it provided the deeply sampled blood TCRbeta repertoires that made up the dataset. The repertoires were made available in a free public database intended to serve as a resource for research on the immune response to SARS-CoV-2. The samples were drawn from the first 160 participants of the ongoing ImmuneRACE study and from 1,254 subjects provided by 6 global collaborators. Nearly every sample came with metadata listing a de-identified subject ID, COVID-19 status, age in years and sex. Where available, HLA class I and class II types were taken from metadata supplied by the sample provider and were not determined by assay-based typing. Broad study findings and their caveats: Clinical and demographic metadata were provided uncurated, with the amount varying by source and participant.

A second Seattle source provided samples from volunteer blood donors who had recovered from COVID-19. Whole blood was collected in K2EDTA tubes by collaborating institutions according to the institutions' own protocols. For TCRbeta analysis, collaborators shipped samples as frozen whole blood, isolated PBMCs, or DNA extracted from either of those sample types. A remark on this clone: No antigen is known for it. No base qualities exist here, and no much larger clone lies one base off it.

CDR3 length: 15 amino acids, cysteine to phenylalanine. The entry retains the CDR3 DNA only, 45 bases that are in frame from base 1. V drops 2 bases and J drops 2 bases, leaving 12 bases in between. The germline V gene specifies SGHTA as CDR1 and FQGNSA as CDR2. TCRbeta CDR3 regions were amplified from genomic DNA by means of the immunoSEQ Assay, a bias-controlled multiplex PCR. The authors' analysis ran thus. The number of nucleated cells in each sample was estimated from the amplification of reference gene primers within the assay. Sequence reads were collapsed and filtered to measure the absolute abundance of every unique TCRbeta CDR3 rearrangement. For each sample, productive Simpson clonality was calculated as the square root of Simpson's diversity index across productive rearrangements. Imported from immuneACCESS, the table was reduced by TCRdb to in-frame sequences with V and J called. These copies leave out some clones; in studies compared against another copy, an unresolved V gene accounts for under half, and the cause of the remainder is not known. V and J calls plus clone size are reproduced from that table; the DNA served to infer D and trimming. Counted in this sample were roughly 220,000 clones; around 84% of them appeared once. Roughly 1.4% of the sample is taken by the ten largest.

The sequence links TRBV7-2 to TRBJ1-1, and the D gene may be TRBD1, 5 bases matching. The receptor was derived from a woman aged 40 to 49 who had recovered from COVID-19. Sequences were obtained from peripheral blood. CDR3 reads: CASSLPMGGNTEAFF. The DNA sequence is as follows: TGTGCCAGCAGCTTACCTATGGGGGGAAACACTGAAGCTTTCTTT.